This TCR beta chain is from a study of PD-L1 blockade in urothelial cancer. Study overall: Patients had received 0 to 3 prior chemotherapy regimens. A median blood sample held approximately 150,000 T cells and under 85,000 unique TCRs.

Germline loops: CDR1 SGHNT, CDR2 YYREEE (reference sequence). The CDR3 is 14 amino acids. V dropped 7 bases and J dropped 4; count of bases not matched to a gene: 10. Templates that were synthetic TCR analogs were spiked into each PCR. Profiling relied on immunoSEQ multiplex PCR, and the TCRdb table lists in-frame clones only, not all of them. The data contain tens of thousands of clones, about 80% of them seen just once; the ten biggest clones take up 3.6%. Specimen: PBMCs, collected around atezolizumab (anti-PD-L1) treatment. The sequence came from a man in his 70s with urothelial cancer. The V call is TRBV5-4, the J call TRBJ1-2; 7 nucleotides line up with TRBD1. The CDR3 protein is CASGPDRRTYGYTF. The CDR3 region has the DNA TGTGCCAGCGGCCCGGACAGGCGCACCTATGGCTACACCTTC. The full variable domain, with the rest looked up from reference TRBV5-4 and TRBJ1-2, is ETGVTQSPTHLIKTRGQQVTLRCSSQSGHNTVSWYQQALGQGPQFIFQYYREEENGRGNFPPRFSGLQFPNYSSELNVNALELDDSALYLCASGPDRRTYGYTFGSGTRLTVV.